This T cell receptor (beta chain) emerged from a study of blood T cell repertoires in COVID-19. As for the study in general: T cells, B-cell-depleted T cells, or PBMCs provided the cDNA or gDNA that served as material.

This CDR3 is 17 amino acids long. Original data processing: It was from reference gene primer amplification that nucleated cell counts were estimated. Sequencing was performed with immunoSEQ multiplex PCR; in TCRdb, only in-frame clones are kept and a portion is missing. That table supplies the V and J calls and clone size; D and trimming were determined from the DNA. The sample includes under 150,000 clones, roughly 78% of them seen just once. The source material was peripheral blood. This TCR derives from a man in his 60s with acute or convalescent COVID-19. This rearrangement joins TRBV21-1 to TRBJ1-4; the table's D gene call, TRBD1, was not cross checked with the DNA. TRBV21-1 is tagged as a pseudogene. In DNA, the CDR3 is TGTGCCAGCAGCAAGGGCAGGAATAATGCAACTAATGAAAAACTGTTTTTT. Translation gives CASSKGRNNATNEKLFF.